This record looks at one TCR beta chain sequence and its context. These data come from a study of cytomegalovirus exposure and HLA in healthy donors. The PCR ran on 60 Vbeta and 13 Jbeta primers. Sequenced by immunoSEQ multiplex PCR; TCRdb stores in-frame clones only, minus some. This table has 150,000 to 170,000 clones, approximately 75% appearing once. What was sequenced was PBMCs. This sequence was found in a man aged 18-30 years in good health and CMV-seronegative.

The CDR3 coding sequence is TGTGCCTGGAACAGGGGGCTCGGGAACACTGAAGCTTTCTTT. Translating gives CAWNRGLGNTEAFF. J is TRBJ1-1 and V is TRBV30; 9 bases match TRBD1. CDR1 is GTSNPN and CDR2 is SVGIG in the germline V gene (reference sequence). J lost 1 base, V lost 4 bases, and 4 bases had no gene match. This CDR3 is built from 14 residues.